Shown below are 7 T cell receptor beta chains from a single sample sequenced in a study of shared clonotypes between healthy human individuals. Profiling relied on immunoSEQ multiplex PCR, and the TCRdb table lists in-frame clones only, not all of them. The table shows over a million clones, with 95% to 97% occurring only once. Material for sequencing was naive CD4+ T cells sorted from blood. The subset here: CD45RA+ positively selected. These receptors all come from a young man in good health.

The chain couples TRBV5-1 to TRBJ2-7, with D perhaps TRBD1 or TRBD2 (7 bases each). Germline V gives CDR1 SGHRS, CDR2 YFSETQ. This CDR3 has 15 residues. The ends were cut back, 0 bases at V and 5 bases at J, with 15 bases in the middle. The chain's CDR3 is CASSLGDREGHEQYF. CDR3 coding DNA: TGCGCCAGCAGCTTGGGTGACAGGGAGGGTCACGAGCAGTACTTC. The complete variable domain, with remaining parts taken from reference TRBV5-1 and TRBJ2-7, reads KAGVTQTPRYLIKTRGQQVTLSCSPISGHRSVSWYQQTPGQGLQFLFEYFSETQRNKGNFPGRFSGRQFSNSRSEMNVSTLELGDSALYLCASSLGDREGHEQYFGPGTRLTVT.

About this clone: Other nucleotide sequences from this sample produce the same CDR3. This rearrangement joins TRBV28 to TRBJ2-6; no definite D call. Per the germline V gene, CDR1 is MDHEN and CDR2 is SYDVKM. V lost 9 bases, J lost 0 bases, and 6 bases lay in between. This CDR3 spans 13 amino acids. CDR3 nucleotide sequence: TGTGCCAGTTCATCCTCTGGGGCCAACGTCCTGACTTTC. This translates into CASSSSGANVLTF.

The chain joins TRBV10-1 to TRBJ2-2; D is ambiguous. V shed 6 bases and J shed 1 base, with 18 bases lying between them. Germline loops: CDR1 WNHNN, CDR2 SYGVQD (reference sequence). The CDR3 covers 17 residues. This CDR3 is CASSLGRSSVNTGELFF. CDR3 nucleotide sequence: TGCGCCAGCAGCTTAGGAAGATCAAGTGTGAACACCGGGGAGCTGTTTTTT.

The V gene is TRBV9, the J gene TRBJ2-3, with 13 nucleotides matching TRBD2. The CDR3 consists of 17 residues. V was pared by 4 bases and J by 3 bases, with 8 bases of the junction left unmatched. Germline CDR1 is SGDLS and CDR2 is YYNGEE. CDR3 bases: TGTGCCAGCAGCAGGACTAGCGGGAGTTTATGGACAGATACGCAGTATTTT. Translation gives CASSRTSGSLWTDTQYF.

This clone was seen a single time. Other DNA sequences in this sample translate to the same CDR3. The CDR3 nucleotides read TGTGCCAGCAGCCCGGGGACAGGGGAAGAGACCCAGTACTTC. It codes for CASSPGTGEETQYF. V and J are TRBV7-6 and TRBJ2-5, with 10 bases lining up with TRBD1. In germline, CDR1 is SGHVS, CDR2 FNYEAQ. Unmatched junction bases numbered 3, after V lost 5 bases and J lost 3 bases. CDR3 length: 14 residues.

The V call is TRBV28, the J call TRBJ1-4, with D possibly being TRBD1 (6 bases). The V gene's germline CDR1 is MDHEN and CDR2 SYDVKM. Trimming cost V 5 bases and J 5 bases, with 21 bases left between them. The CDR3 sequence is 17 residues long. CDR3 nucleotide sequence: TGTGCCAGCAGTGATCTTCCTACCGGGACACCGAATGAAAAACTGTTTTTT. Its translation is CASSDLPTGTPNEKLFF.

The J gene is TRBJ2-7, the V gene TRBV4-2; D perhaps matches TRBD2 (6 bases). This CDR3 is built from 18 residues. In germline, CDR1 is LGHNA, CDR2 YNFKEQ. The V end lost 0 bases, the J end lost 0 bases, and 18 bases lay between the germline ends. Written as DNA, the CDR3 is TGTGCCAGCAGCCAAGATAAGGAGACCGGGACTTTCTCCTACGAGCAGTACTTC. It encodes CASSQDKETGTFSYEQYF.